These T cell receptor beta chains were read from a single sample in a study of blood T cell repertoires in COVID-19. Libraries were prepared by immunoSEQ multiplex PCR; TCRdb keeps only in-frame clonotypes and omits some of them. The sample records about 230,000 clones, around 78% being singletons. The sample was peripheral blood. These TCRs come from a woman aged 70 to 79 with active or convalescent COVID-19. CDR3s include the opening cysteine and the closing phenylalanine or tryptophan. Size is omitted from some rows. Given values are once, few, many or a class for expanded clones.

j_call	v_call	clone_size	cdr3_aa
TRBJ2-7	TRBV7-9	-	CASRPARGDRGTYEQYF
TRBJ1-3	TRBV28	few	CASSLLLSGGEYGNTIYF
TRBJ1-1	TRBV7-2	-	CASSDGGKTEAFF
TRBJ2-5	TRBV30	-	CAWSGAGLTQYF
TRBJ1-5	TRBV2	few	CASSPTGVPQHF
TRBJ1-1	TRBV19	-	CASSPGQANTEAFF
TRBJ2-5	TRBV12-3/TRBV12-4	-	CASRPPDRETQYF
TRBJ2-1	TRBV18	-	CASSPLAGYYNEQFF
TRBJ1-5	TRBV29-1	-	CSAQGPFGQPQHF
TRBJ1-1	TRBV18	-	CASSPQGGDHTEAFF
TRBJ1-2	TRBV19	few	CASSNGTAVYGYTF
TRBJ2-1	TRBV10-2	-	CASSELGAGEQFF
TRBJ1-2	TRBV2	once	CASIVEPPGGYTF
TRBJ1-6	TRBV28	few	CASSLWGGVSNSPLHF
TRBJ2-7	TRBV6-4	-	CAITQGAWNEQYF
TRBJ2-7	TRBV5-1	-	CASSLGSGPYEQYF
TRBJ2-5	TRBV24-1	few	CATSDPGGSGETQYF
TRBJ2-2	TRBV5-1	-	CASSLTGNTGELFF
TRBJ1-3	TRBV21-1	-	CASSSPGWRRNTIYF
TRBJ2-6	TRBV19	-	CASRPGSGANVLTF
TRBJ2-5	TRBV2	-	CASSGPDIRTETQYF
TRBJ2-5	TRBV3-1/TRBV3-2	-	CASSRKREGGETQYF
TRBJ2-3	TRBV27	-	CASSSDIGGGTDTQYF
TRBJ1-5	TRBV5-5	-	CASSTGTVDQPQHF
TRBJ1-2	TRBV25-1	-	CASSESQYYGYTF
TRBJ2-2	TRBV5-1	-	CASGRQGATNTGELFF
TRBJ1-2	TRBV7-9	-	CASSPTVHLNYGYTF
TRBJ2-3	TRBV5-1	-	CASSLSTPSTDTQYF
TRBJ1-2	TRBV3-1/TRBV3-2	few	CASSHNGNYGYTF